Sequencing of this T cell receptor (beta chain) was carried out in a study of blood T cell repertoires in COVID-19. The table came from immunoSEQ multiplex PCR; TCRdb's copy has only in-frame clones and leaves some out. Among about 150,000 clones listed, roughly 90% were seen once. The CDR3 runs 16 residues. V shed 5 bases and J 9 bases; nucleotides not matched to a gene: 14. The germline CDR1 and CDR2 sequences are MNHEY and SVGEGT. The chain uses TRBV6-2 or TRBV6-3 and TRBJ2-2, with 8 bases matching TRBD1. This sequence originates from a man aged 55-75 years with active or convalescent COVID-19. The sample taken for sequencing was peripheral blood. CDR3 residues: CASSDPPGQASRELFF. The CDR3 DNA reads TGTGCCAGCAGTGACCCACCGGGACAGGCGAGCCGGGAGCTGTTTTTT.